This T cell receptor (beta chain) was retrieved from a study of blood T cells in healthy people across ages. The table lists this clonotype with a few counts. For the second PCR, which ran for about 7 to 12 cycles, a sample-barcoded 5' primer and a J-beta primer mix were used. Via MiXCR, TCRdb re-called the 5' RACE reads, giving one row per CDR3 protein. The table shows about 1.1 million distinct CDR3 sequences, with around two fifths occurring only once. The sample taken for sequencing was blood. This TCR derives from a man younger than 30 in good health.

The CDR3 reads CASSAQGSGNNQPQHF. The DNA of the CDR3 is TGTGCCAGCAGTGCACAGGGGTCGGGTAACAATCAGCCCCAGCATTTT. The chain is built from TRBV6-1 and TRBJ1-5; 7 bases agree with TRBD1. V lost 4 bases to trimming and J lost 3 bases; unmatched junction nucleotides: 9. There are 16 residues in the CDR3. CDR1 MNHNS and CDR2 SASEGT come from the germline V gene.